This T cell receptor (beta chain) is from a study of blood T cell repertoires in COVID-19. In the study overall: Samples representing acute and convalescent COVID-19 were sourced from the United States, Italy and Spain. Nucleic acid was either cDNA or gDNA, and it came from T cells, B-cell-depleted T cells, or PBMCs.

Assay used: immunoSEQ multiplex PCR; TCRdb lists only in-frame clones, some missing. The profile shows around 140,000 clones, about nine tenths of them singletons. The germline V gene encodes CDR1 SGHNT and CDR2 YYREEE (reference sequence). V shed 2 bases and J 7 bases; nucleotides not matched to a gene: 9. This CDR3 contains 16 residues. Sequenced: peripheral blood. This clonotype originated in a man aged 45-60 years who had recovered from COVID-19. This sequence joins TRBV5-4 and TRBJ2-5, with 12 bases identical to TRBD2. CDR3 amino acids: CASSLRTSGAGGTQYF. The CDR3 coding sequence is TGTGCCAGCAGCTTAAGGACTAGCGGGGCCGGGGGGACCCAGTACTTC.